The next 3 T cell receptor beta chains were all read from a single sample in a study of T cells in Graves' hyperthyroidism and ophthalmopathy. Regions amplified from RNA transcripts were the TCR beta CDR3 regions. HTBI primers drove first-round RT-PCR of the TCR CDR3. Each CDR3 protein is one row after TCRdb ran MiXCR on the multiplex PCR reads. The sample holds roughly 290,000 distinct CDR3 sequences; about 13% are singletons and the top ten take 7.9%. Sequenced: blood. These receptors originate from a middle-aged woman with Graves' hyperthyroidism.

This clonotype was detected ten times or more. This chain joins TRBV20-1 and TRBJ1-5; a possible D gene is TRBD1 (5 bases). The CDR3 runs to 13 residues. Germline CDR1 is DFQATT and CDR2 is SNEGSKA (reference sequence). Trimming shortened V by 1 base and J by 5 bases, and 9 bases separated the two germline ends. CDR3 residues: CSARGDGHQPQHF. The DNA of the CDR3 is TGCAGTGCTAGAGGGGACGGGCATCAGCCCCAGCATTTT.

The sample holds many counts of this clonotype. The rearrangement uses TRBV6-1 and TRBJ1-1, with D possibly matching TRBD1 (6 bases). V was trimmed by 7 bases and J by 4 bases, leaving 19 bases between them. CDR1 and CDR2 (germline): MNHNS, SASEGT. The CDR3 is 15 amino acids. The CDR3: CASTLGGDTGTEAFF. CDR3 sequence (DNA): TGTGCCAGCACCCTAGGGGGGGATACGGGCACTGAAGCTTTCTTT.

CDR3 protein: CASSPRQGNTGELFF. The CDR3 bases are TGTGCCAGCAGCCCAAGACAGGGGAACACCGGGGAGCTGTTTTTT. V is TRBV5-6 and J is TRBJ2-2; 7 positions match TRBD1. The CDR3 sequence is 15 residues long. The junction had 4 bases not matched to a gene; V was cut back by 4 bases and J by 1 base. Per the germline V gene, CDR1 is SGHDT and CDR2 is YYEEEE.